The entry below gives a single T cell receptor (beta chain) sequence along with its context. Its antigen remains unidentified. An approximately 2.5 ml peripheral blood sample was drawn into PAXgene tubes per donor and stored at -80°C. Without T cell sorting, total RNA was isolated from whole blood using the PAXgene blood miRNA kit on an automated QIAcube. Peripheral blood from monozygotic twin pairs, either concordant or discordant for inflammatory bowel disease, underwent deep TCRalpha and TCRbeta repertoire profiling that used unique molecular barcoding. For every twin pair, smoking habits were documented, and each individual was categorised as a current, former or never smoker. The sample comes from a study of monozygotic twins with inflammatory bowel disease (dated by TCRdb to between 2018 and 2021). For the wider study: A total of approximately 28 monozygotic twin pairs were included in the full study, comprising nine German pairs (four IBD-concordant, five IBD-discordant) and 19 IBD-discordant Danish pairs. The search for disease-associated traits relied mainly on comparing IBD patients with their genetically identical healthy co-twins within discordant pairs. Each individual had, on average, about 151 000 unique TCRalpha sequences and 181 000 unique TCRbeta sequences available for analysis. Points the paper makes about the study in general: The analysis was unable to tell apart different T cell subtypes. Repertoire similarity did not differ between concordant and discordant twins, possibly due to limited statistical power. Compared with healthy twins, IBD patients shared fewer clonotypes with other individuals, and the difference was most pronounced in patients with signs of disease activity. Because patients were on differing immunosuppressive treatments, the repertoires may have picked up extra background noise and inter-individual variability. Measured by the inverse Simpson index, TCRbeta repertoire diversity was lower in IBD patients than in their healthy co-twins. No single strong signal or clonotype linked to IBD turned up in the results, so the idea that one exists was not supported.

Reading from cysteine to phenylalanine, the CDR3 counts 15 amino acids. There is no recorded DNA. The germline V gene (reference sequence) sets CDR1 to LNHDA and CDR2 to SQIVND. Library preparation was by 5' RACE. Each TCR library was prepared from 3,500 to 4,500 ng of total RNA. For each sample, cDNA was synthesized in eight separate reactions using SMARTScribe reverse transcriptase. During cDNA synthesis, template switching introduced unique molecular identifiers that contained a 6-nucleotide sample barcode. Two nested PCRs of approximately 16 and 10 cycles amplified the TCRalpha and TCRbeta cDNA, and bead purification followed each PCR. Before amplification, the cDNA was treated with uracil DNA-glycosylase and purified using the QIAquick PCR purification kit. The second PCR was the step at which Illumina TruSeq-compatible adapters and sample-specific barcodes were added. TapeStation and Qubit were used to check library quality and concentration, and roughly 4.9 ng of each library was pooled. Sequencing of pooled libraries was carried out on an Illumina HiSeq2500 single-index Rapid Run using 2 x 100 bp reads and custom sequencing primers. Per the source publication's procedure: MiGEC version 1.2.6 was used for UMI-based consensus assembly, which corrected PCR and sequencing errors. MiXCR version 2.1.1 was used for V(D)J alignment, clonotype assembly and CDR3 extraction. To normalise gene usage, clonotype sharing and MAIT/NKT TCR abundance, the top 1000, 10 000 and 20 000 clonotypes in each sample were analysed. Diversity was computed as the inverse Simpson index with the vegan R package after downsampling to 27 000 UMIs. Paired Mann-Whitney U tests were applied to discordant twin pairs, and Benjamini-Hochberg correction was used for multiple testing. After the reads were reprocessed by TCRdb, one entry was made per CDR3 protein sequence, with no DNA. The V and J calls and clone size come from TCRdb's table, not from the authors' own analysis. The sample table holds approximately 330,000 distinct CDR3 sequences. In total, the top ten clones hold under 2.5% of the sample.

The sequence came from a human donor with ulcerative colitis or Crohn's disease, or a healthy co-twin of an affected twin (not recorded which). The V and J segments used are TRBV19 and TRBJ2-3; TCRdb's D call of TRBD1 is untestable without DNA. Sequenced input: blood. CDR3 sequence: CASRDRGASTDTQYF. With the portions outside the CDR3 filled from the reference TRBV19 and TRBJ2-3 genes, the complete variable region becomes DGGITQSPKYLFRKEGQNVTLSCEQNLNHDAMYWYRQDPGQGLRLIYYSQIVNDFQKGDIAEGYSVSREKKESFPLTVTSAQKNPTAFYLCASRDRGASTDTQYFGPGTRLTVL.